The 21 T cell receptor beta chains presented below share a single source sample, sequenced in a study of post-analysis software for immune sequencing data. Tagging with unique molecular identifiers was a feature of the TCR beta cDNA libraries. TCRdb processed the PCR reads anew with MiXCR; each CDR3 protein has one entry. The sample holds some 260,000 distinct CDR3 sequences, 35% to 45% seen once. Their target antigens are unknown. Study-wide results and caveats: Among four or five TRBV segments more frequent in patients than controls were TRBV5-6, TRBV5-1 and TRBV20-1.

The sequenced sample consisted of blood. Receptors originate from a girl between 10 and 17 years old with multiple sclerosis.

This chain joins TRBV4-1 and TRBJ1-4, with D unclear. V lost 2 bases to trimming and J lost 4 bases, with 14 bases between them. There are 16 residues in the CDR3. The germline CDR1 and CDR2 sequences are MGHRA and YSYEKL. The CDR3 spells CASSQLTGSFNEKLFF. CDR3 sequence (DNA): TGCGCCAGCAGCCAACTAACGGGCAGCTTTAATGAAAAACTGTTTTTT.

The V call is TRBV27, the J call TRBJ1-2; TRBD1 matches 7 bases. The CDR3 totals 13 residues. CDR1 and CDR2 (germline): MNHEY, SMNVEV (reference sequence). J gave up 4 bases and V 6 bases, and 5 bases lay outside the gene matches. The CDR3 loop reads CASSGGQTYGYTF. The CDR3 DNA is TGTGCCAGCAGCGGGGGACAGACCTATGGCTACACCTTC.

About this clonotype itself: One base away lies a much larger clone, so this may be a sequencing read error. This sequence joins TRBV20-1 and TRBJ2-7; D uncertain. Trimming left V 0 bases short and J 6 bases short, with 9 bases between. Germline values: CDR1 DFQATT, CDR2 SNEGSKA (reference sequence). This CDR3 is 12 amino acids long. The CDR3 sequence is CSAREEFGEQYF. The DNA for the CDR3 is TGCAGTGCTAGAGAGGAGTTCGGCGAGCAGTACTTC.

This clonotype was detected many times. The rearrangement links TRBV6-5 to TRBJ2-3; 8 bases are shared with TRBD1. The CDR3 consists of 12 residues. Germline CDR1 reads MNHEY; CDR2 reads SVGAGI. V lost 6 bases and J lost 10; bases outside the gene matches: 6. The CDR3 sequence: CASRKQGGSQYF. The DNA of the CDR3 is TGTGCCAGCAGGAAACAGGGGGGATCGCAGTATTTT.

This clonotype was picked up a small number of times. The chain is built from TRBV5-6 and TRBJ2-3, with D perhaps TRBD1 (6 bases). This CDR3 spans 15 amino acids. Germline lookup yields CDR1 SGHDT and CDR2 YYEEEE. Trimming pared 0 bases from V and 2 bases from J, leaving 10 bases between. CDR3 sequence reads: CASSLVGTTTDTQYF. The CDR3 coding sequence is TGTGCCAGCAGCTTGGTGGGGACAACCACAGATACGCAGTATTTT.

As for this clonotype: This may arise from a read error, as a much more abundant clone is one base away. V usage is TRBV4-2 and J usage is TRBJ2-6; the D gene is possibly TRBD1 (5 bases). There are 15 residues in the CDR3. Germline V gene lookup returns CDR1 LGHNA and CDR2 YNFKEQ. The CDR3 DNA sequence: TGTGCCAGCAGTCGACAGAGCTCTGGGGCCAACGTCCGGACTTTC. Protein product: CASSRQSSGANVRTF.

This clonotype was observed a few times. The rearrangement uses TRBV2 and TRBJ1-5; D remains ambiguous. The V and J ends lost 0 bases and 3 bases respectively, with 15 bases between them. This CDR3 spans 17 amino acids. Germline V gene lookup returns CDR1 SNHLY and CDR2 FYNNEI. In DNA form, the CDR3 reads TGTGCCAGCAGTGAAGCAGGTCTACTCGCCGACAATCAGCCCCAGCATTTT. Translating it yields CASSEAGLLADNQPQHF.

The table lists this clonotype with a few counts. A much larger clone sits a single nucleotide away, making a read error possible. This sequence joins TRBV9 and TRBJ2-6, with D tentatively TRBD1 (5 bases). Germline values: CDR1 SGDLS, CDR2 YYNGEE. The CDR3 has 16 residues. The CDR3 spells CASSPDSSLGANVRTF. In DNA, the CDR3 is TGTGCCAGCAGCCCAGACAGCTCCCTTGGGGCCAACGTCCGGACTTTC.

This clonotype has just a few counts. The chain joins TRBV10-2 to TRBJ2-3, with 7 bases that match TRBD2. V shed 6 bases and J 5 bases; nucleotides not matched to a gene: 8. CDR3 length: 14 amino acids. Germline V gives CDR1 WSHSY, CDR2 SAAADI. The CDR3 coding sequence is TGCGCCAGCAGGAGCGGGATAAGTGGAGATACGCAGTATTTT. Translation: CASRSGISGDTQYF.

This clonotype has only a few counts. V usage is TRBV18 and J usage is TRBJ1-1; D is undetermined. The CDR3 contains 16 residues. CDR1 KGHSH and CDR2 LQKENI come from the germline V gene. Trimming took 2 bases from V and 0 from J, leaving 13 bases between them. The CDR3 is CASSPRPGGMNTEAFF. In nucleotides, the CDR3 is TGTGCCAGCTCACCAAGGCCAGGCGGCATGAACACTGAAGCTTTCTTT.

This clonotype appeared many times. The genes are TRBV5-5 and TRBJ2-7; tentatively, D is TRBD1 (6 bases). Germline CDR1 is SGHKS and CDR2 is YYEKEE (reference sequence). Deletions cut 0 bases from V and 3 bases from J, with 10 bases between. There are 14 residues in the CDR3. The CDR3 loop reads CASSLAPGDYEQYF. DNA for the CDR3: TGTGCCAGCAGCTTGGCCCCAGGGGACTACGAGCAGTACTTC.

Concerning this clonotype: This could be a read error, since a much larger clone is one nucleotide away. The chain joins TRBV5-1 to TRBJ2-1; the match to TRBD2 covers 10 bases. The J call may be incorrect, as the DNA end agrees better with TRBJ2-7. Germline CDR1 and CDR2: SGHRS and YFSETQ. The CDR3 contains 17 residues. The chain's CDR3 is CASSLGGLAVSYNEQYF. The CDR3, as DNA: TGCGCCAGCAGCTTAGGCGGACTAGCGGTATCCTACAATGAGCAGTACTTC.

The sample holds many counts of this clonotype. CDR3 sequence: CASSPDSGSKHEQFF. CDR3 in DNA: TGTGCCAGCAGTCCTGATAGCGGGAGTAAGCATGAGCAGTTCTTC. The chain carries TRBV6-6 and TRBJ2-1, with 9 bases matching TRBD2. J lost 8 bases, V lost 5 bases, and 10 bases had no gene match. The CDR3 spans 15 residues. Germline V CDR1 and CDR2: MNHNY, SVGAGI (reference sequence).

This chain uses TRBV7-9 with TRBJ2-1; TRBD2 matches at 11 bases. This CDR3 spans 14 amino acids. V lost 5 bases, J lost 14 bases, and 11 bases stayed unmatched. CDR1 and CDR2 (germline): SEHNR, FQNEAQ (reference sequence). The CDR3 bases are TGTGCCAGCAGCCCCGGGACTAGCGGACTAAGAGAGTTCTTC. The encoded protein is CASSPGTSGLREFF.

The CDR3 spells CASLSEGVTEAFF. The CDR3 DNA reads TGTGCCAGCCTCTCCGAGGGTGTCACTGAAGCTTTCTTT. This rearrangement joins TRBV28 to TRBJ1-1; D gene uncertain. Germline assignment: CDR1 MDHEN and CDR2 SYDVKM. Trimming pared 8 bases from V and 4 bases from J, leaving 14 bases between. CDR3 length equals 13 residues.

This clonotype was detected ten times or more. This chain connects TRBV28 to TRBJ1-1; D is ambiguous. CDR3 length: 17 residues. Trimming left V 2 bases short and J 3 bases short, with 19 bases between. Germline CDR1 and CDR2: MDHEN and SYDVKM. The CDR3 DNA is TGTGCCAGCAGTTTAAAAGAGTTCGGGCGCCGGGACACTGAAGCTTTCTTT. This gives the protein CASSLKEFGRRDTEAFF.

On this clonotype itself: As the CDR3 is not closed by the conserved phenylalanine or tryptophan, this likely results from a read error. The chain employs TRBV6-5 and TRBJ1-1; 12 bases agree with TRBD1. Germline V gene data show CDR1 as MNHEY and CDR2 as SVGAGI. The CDR3 is 15 amino acids. V dropped 7 bases and J dropped 7; count of bases not matched to a gene: 10. The CDR3 here is CASIGTGGKISEAFC. DNA of the CDR3: TGTGCCAGCATCGGGACAGGGGGCAAGATCAGTGAAGCTTTCTGT.

This clonotype was counted at least ten times. The CDR3 DNA sequence: TGCGCCAGCAGCTTGTTGGGGCAGGAGGGCTACACCTTC. Translation gives CASSLLGQEGYTF. The chain is built from TRBV5-1 and TRBJ1-2; tentatively, D is TRBD1 (5 bases). Looked up from germline, CDR1 is SGHRS and CDR2 is YFSETQ. The CDR3 totals 13 residues. The germline V and J ends were trimmed by 1 base and 8 bases, with 12 bases remaining between them.

This clonotype came up many times. CDR3 DNA: TGCGCCAGCAGCCAAACTAGCGGGGGTCCAGATACGCAGTATTTT. It yields the protein CASSQTSGGPDTQYF. This chain uses TRBV4-1 with TRBJ2-3; 11 nucleotides match TRBD2. V dropped 2 bases and J dropped 4; count of bases not matched to a gene: 2. CDR1 MGHRA and CDR2 YSYEKL come from the germline V gene. This CDR3 comprises 15 residues.

In this sample, this clonotype turned up many times. The genes are TRBV12-3 or TRBV12-4 and TRBJ2-1; tentatively, D is TRBD2 (6 bases). The CDR3 has 14 amino acids. V was clipped by 8 bases and J by 7 bases, with 18 bases between them. The CDR3 sequence is CASRPGEGLNEQFF. The CDR3 region has the DNA TGTGCCAGCCGCCCGGGAGAGGGCCTGAATGAGCAGTTCTTC.

This clonotype was detected a few times. The V gene is TRBV9, the J gene TRBJ2-3, with 8 bases aligning to TRBD1. Losses at the gene ends were 4 bases for V and 8 bases for J; bases not matched to a gene: 9. The CDR3 length is 14 residues. Germline V lookup: CDR1 SGDLS, CDR2 YYNGEE. The CDR3, as DNA: TGTGCCAGCAGCCCCCGGACAGGGTTTGGTACGCAGTATTTT. It codes for CASSPRTGFGTQYF.